These 5 T cell receptor beta chains were all obtained from the same sample, sequenced in a study of identical twins. Each CDR3 protein is one row after TCRdb ran MiXCR on the 5' RACE reads. The sample has roughly 710,000 distinct CDR3 sequences, around 5.7% seen once. Sequencing input: naive T cells sorted from blood. The source is a young man in good health.

This clonotype has a count of ten or more. The chain uses TRBV7-8 and TRBJ2-7, with D perhaps TRBD2 (7 bases). CDR3 size: 15 residues. The germline CDR1 and CDR2 sequences are SGHVS and FQNEAQ. V was cut by 6 bases and J by 3 bases, with 18 bases left in between. CDR3: CASSQTGRDYYEQYF. Written as DNA, the CDR3 is TGTGCCAGCAGTCAAACAGGGAGGGATTACTACGAGCAGTACTTC.

Many counts were recorded for this clonotype. The genes are TRBV5-6 and TRBJ2-1; possible D gene TRBD1, 6 bases. The length of the CDR3 is 21 residues. The V and J ends lost 1 base and 8 bases respectively, with 34 bases between them. CDR1 and CDR2 from the germline V gene are SGHDT and YYEEEE. Written as DNA, the CDR3 is TGTGCCAGCAGCTTGCAGCTTGAACAGGGTACCATTAATGGCCCTCAATATGAGCAGTTCTTC. Protein product: CASSLQLEQGTINGPQYEQFF.

The gene calls are TRBV7-6 and TRBJ2-7; 9 bases are shared with TRBD1. The CDR3 runs 15 residues. J gave up 5 bases and V 5 bases, and 10 bases lay outside the gene matches. Germline CDR1 SGHVS, CDR2 FNYEAQ. CDR3 residues: CASSLHRDRENEQYV. The CDR3 coding sequence is TGTGCCAGCAGCCTACACCGGGACAGGGAAAACGAGCAGTACGTC.

This clonotype was recorded many times. This chain uses TRBV24-1 with TRBJ2-5, with 8 bases identical to TRBD1. The CDR3 is 11 residues long. Trimming removed 10 bases from V and 9 bases from J; junction bases left unmatched: 6. Germline V lookup: CDR1 KGHDR, CDR2 SFDVKD. The CDR3 spells CATGQGAAQYF. CDR3 bases: TGTGCCACAGGACAGGGAGCGGCCCAGTACTTC.

This clonotype was counted many times. The V gene is TRBV9, the J gene TRBJ2-1, with 11 bases aligning to TRBD2. This CDR3 is 17 amino acids long. CDR1 SGDLS and CDR2 YYNGEE come from the germline V gene. V dropped 4 bases and J dropped 0; count of bases not matched to a gene: 6. DNA for the CDR3: TGTGCCAGCAGCAGTCGACTAGCGGGGAGCTCCTACAATGAGCAGTTCTTC. This gives the protein CASSSRLAGSSYNEQFF.